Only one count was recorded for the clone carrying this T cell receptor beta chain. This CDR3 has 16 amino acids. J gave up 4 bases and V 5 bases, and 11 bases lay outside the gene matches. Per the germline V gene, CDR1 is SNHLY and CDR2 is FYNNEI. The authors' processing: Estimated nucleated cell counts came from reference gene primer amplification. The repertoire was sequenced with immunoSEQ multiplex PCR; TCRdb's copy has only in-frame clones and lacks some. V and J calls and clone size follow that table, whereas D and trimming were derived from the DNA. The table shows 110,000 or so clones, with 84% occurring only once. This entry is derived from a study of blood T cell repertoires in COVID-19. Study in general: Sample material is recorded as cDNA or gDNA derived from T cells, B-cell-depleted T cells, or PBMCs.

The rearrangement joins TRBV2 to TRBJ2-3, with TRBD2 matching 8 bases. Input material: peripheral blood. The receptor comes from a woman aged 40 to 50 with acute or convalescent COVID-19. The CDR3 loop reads CASSTRGGLIADTQYF. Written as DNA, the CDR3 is TGTGCCAGCAGTACCCGGGGGGGCCTCATCGCAGATACGCAGTATTTT.